This TCR beta chain was found in a study of CD8+ T cells in alopecia areata (dated 2018 in TCRdb). With regard to the full study: Treated patients were enrolled in an open-label pilot trial of oral tofacitinib, 5 to 10 mg twice daily, for moderate-to-severe alopecia areata. Patients received tofacitinib for 6 to 18 months and were then followed off drug for 6 months to check for delayed response and recurrence. The SALT score, which quantifies the percentage of affected scalp surface area, was used to measure disease severity in treated patients. In both human patients and the C3H/HeJ mouse model, the study applied high-throughput TCRbeta sequencing to look at T cell clonal expansion in alopecia areata. Human TCRbeta sequencing covered scalp tissue and sorted CD4+ and CD8+ peripheral blood T cells from patchy and totalis/universalis alopecia areata patients and healthy controls. Tofacitinib-treated patients had biopsies at baseline and at 4 and 24 weeks of treatment, with a later scalp biopsy in several patients. Clonality in the scalp was compared among normal scalp (n=4), patchy alopecia areata scalp (n=8), and alopecia totalis/universalis scalp (n=8). RNA was extracted with the PAXgene miRNA kit for fixed scalp, the miRNeasy kit for PBMCs, and the RNeasy kit for mouse skin. immunoSEQ multiplex PCR using 35 Vbeta forward primers and 13 Jbeta reverse primers was used to amplify TCRbeta CDR3 regions. Results the study describes overall, beyond this receptor: Shared TCR sequences between patients were less evident than in mice, which may be partly attributable to HLA diversity in the patient population. Scalp TCR repertoire analysis is complicated because resident alphabeta T cells in normal human skin are also sequenced, whereas mouse skin is dominated by gammadelta T cells. Many expanded lesional clones were found to persist in scalp and blood during tofacitinib treatment, and relapse after treatment cessation may be partly explained by this persistence. Scalp clonality and the number of expanded CD8+ clones among the top 100 scalp clones were significantly decreased by tofacitinib. Compared with normal scalp, lesional scalp, particularly in alopecia totalis/universalis, had higher clonality and more expanded CD8+ clones, which suggests antigenic drive. Because the treated cohort was small and included a single nonresponder, larger studies are needed to assess links between baseline CD8+ expansion and response.

Explained via the paper, the time point label denotes: 20 to 30 weeks on oral tofacitinib. This specimen's treatment or condition label, interpreted: oral pan-JAK inhibitor, 5-10 mg twice daily. From alopecia areata patients, peripheral blood was collected along with lesional scalp punch biopsies. PBMCs were separated by density centrifugation and stained for CD3, CD4 and CD8, after which CD4+ and CD8+ T cells were sorted on a FACSAria. The method behind the library was the immunoSEQ multiplex PCR assay. To provide template for TCR sequencing, every sample had RNA extracted and reverse transcribed into cDNA. SuperScript III was used for first-strand cDNA synthesis, primed with a 2:1 mix of oligo-dT and random hexamers. A synthetic immune receptor repertoire was used to measure amplification bias, and any remaining bias was corrected computationally. For the original study's pipeline: Raw reads were preprocessed for error removal, and CDR3 was defined according to IMGT conventions as running from the conserved cysteine to phenylalanine. Clonality was computed by normalizing Shannon entropy by log2 of the number of productive unique TCRs and subtracting the result from 1. Whether each scalp clone was CD4 or CD8 was inferred by checking scalp TCRbeta sequences against the CD4 and CD8 repertoires from sorted blood. TCRdb took this table from immuneACCESS and kept in-frame rearrangements with V and J called. Such tables lack part of the clones; where checked against another copy, unresolved V genes explain under half of the gap, and the rest is unexplained. That table gives V, J and clone size, and the DNA gave D and trimming. This sample lists roughly 99,000 clones; 80% to 85% were detected once. The ten largest make up around a quarter of the sample.

V drops 3 bases and J drops 0 bases, leaving 9 bases in between. The germline V gene provides CDR1 SGHDT and CDR2 YYEEEE. The CDR3 runs 14 amino acids, cysteine and phenylalanine included. The CDR3 DNA has 42 bases and is translated from base 1. Remarks on this clone: The specificity of this receptor is unknown. No much larger clone is present one base from it, and per-base qualities are unavailable.

The specimen was CD8+ T cells sorted from blood, collected at week 24, from a patient treated with tofacitinib. This receptor was identified in a human donor with alopecia areata. The chain is assembled from TRBV5-6 and TRBJ1-2, with the identity of the D gene unclear. The CDR3 in this case is CASSWTSSNYGYTF. Read as DNA, the sequence is TGTGCCAGCAGCTGGACGTCATCTAACTATGGCTACACCTTC.